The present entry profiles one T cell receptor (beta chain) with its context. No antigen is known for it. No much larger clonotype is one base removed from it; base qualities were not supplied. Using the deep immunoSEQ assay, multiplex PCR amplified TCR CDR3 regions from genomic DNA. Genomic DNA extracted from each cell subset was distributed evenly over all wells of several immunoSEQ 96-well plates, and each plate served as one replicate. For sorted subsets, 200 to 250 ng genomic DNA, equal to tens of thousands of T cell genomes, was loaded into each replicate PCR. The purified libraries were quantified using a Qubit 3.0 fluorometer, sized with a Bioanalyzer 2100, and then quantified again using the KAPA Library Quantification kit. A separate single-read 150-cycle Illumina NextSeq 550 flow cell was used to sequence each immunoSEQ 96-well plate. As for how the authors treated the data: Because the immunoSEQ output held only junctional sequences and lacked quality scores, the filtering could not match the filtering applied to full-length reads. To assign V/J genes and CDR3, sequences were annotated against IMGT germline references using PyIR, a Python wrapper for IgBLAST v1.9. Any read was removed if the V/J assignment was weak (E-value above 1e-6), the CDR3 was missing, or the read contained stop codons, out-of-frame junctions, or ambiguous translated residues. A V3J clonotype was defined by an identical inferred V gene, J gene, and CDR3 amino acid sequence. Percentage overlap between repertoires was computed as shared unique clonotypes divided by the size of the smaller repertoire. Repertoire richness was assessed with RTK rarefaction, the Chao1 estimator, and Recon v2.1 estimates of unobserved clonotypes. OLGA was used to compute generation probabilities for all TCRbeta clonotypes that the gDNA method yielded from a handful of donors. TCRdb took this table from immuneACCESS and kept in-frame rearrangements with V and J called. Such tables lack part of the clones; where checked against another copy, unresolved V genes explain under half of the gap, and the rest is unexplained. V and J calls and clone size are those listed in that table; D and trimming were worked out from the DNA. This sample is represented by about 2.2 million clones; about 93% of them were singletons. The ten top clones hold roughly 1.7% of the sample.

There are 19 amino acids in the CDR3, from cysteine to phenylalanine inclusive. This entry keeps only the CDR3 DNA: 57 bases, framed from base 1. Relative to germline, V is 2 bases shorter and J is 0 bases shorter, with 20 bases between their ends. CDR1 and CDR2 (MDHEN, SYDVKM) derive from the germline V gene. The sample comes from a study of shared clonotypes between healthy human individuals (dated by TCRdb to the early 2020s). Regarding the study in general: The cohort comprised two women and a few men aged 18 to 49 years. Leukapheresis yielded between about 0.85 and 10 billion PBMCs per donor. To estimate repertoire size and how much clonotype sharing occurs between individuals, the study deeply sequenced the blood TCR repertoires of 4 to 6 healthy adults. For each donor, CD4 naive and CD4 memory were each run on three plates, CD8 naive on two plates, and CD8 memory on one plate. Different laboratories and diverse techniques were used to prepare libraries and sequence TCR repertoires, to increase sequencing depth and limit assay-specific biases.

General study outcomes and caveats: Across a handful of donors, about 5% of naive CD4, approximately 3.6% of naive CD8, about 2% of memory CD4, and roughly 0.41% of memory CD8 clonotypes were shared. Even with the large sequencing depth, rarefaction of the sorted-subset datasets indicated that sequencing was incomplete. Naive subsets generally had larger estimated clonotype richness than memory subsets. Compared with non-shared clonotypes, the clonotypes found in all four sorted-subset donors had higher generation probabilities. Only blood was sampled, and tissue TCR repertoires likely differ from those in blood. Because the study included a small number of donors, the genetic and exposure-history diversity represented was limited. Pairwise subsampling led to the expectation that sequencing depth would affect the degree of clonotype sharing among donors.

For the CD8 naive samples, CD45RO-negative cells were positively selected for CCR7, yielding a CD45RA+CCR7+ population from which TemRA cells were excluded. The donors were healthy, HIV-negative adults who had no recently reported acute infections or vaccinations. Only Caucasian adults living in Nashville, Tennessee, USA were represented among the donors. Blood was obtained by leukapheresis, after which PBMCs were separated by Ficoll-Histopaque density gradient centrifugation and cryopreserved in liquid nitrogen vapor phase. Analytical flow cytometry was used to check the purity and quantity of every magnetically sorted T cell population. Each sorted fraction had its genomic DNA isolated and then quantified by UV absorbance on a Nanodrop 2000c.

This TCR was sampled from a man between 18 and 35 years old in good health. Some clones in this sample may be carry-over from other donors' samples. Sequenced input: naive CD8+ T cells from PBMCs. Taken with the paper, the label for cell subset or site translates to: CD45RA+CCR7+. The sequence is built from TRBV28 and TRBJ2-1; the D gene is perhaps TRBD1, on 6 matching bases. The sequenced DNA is TGTGCCAGCAGTTTACCGGGACAATATGAGGTGAGCTCCTACAATGAGCAGTTCTTC. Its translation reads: CASSLPGQYEVSSYNEQFF.